These 12 T cell receptor beta chains were sequenced from one sample in a study of T cell clones after liver transplantation. The method was immunoSEQ multiplex PCR; TCRdb's version includes in-frame clones alone and lacks a portion of them. The table has over 45,000 clones, 65% to 80% seen once. The source was CD4+ T cells from blood, collected around 4.5 years after liver transplant. These receptors originate from a human patient who received a liver transplant. Part of the T cell pool may stem from the graft donor.

The gene calls are TRBV18 and TRBJ2-2; 10 bases are a match to TRBD2. V shed 0 bases and J 1 base; nucleotides not matched to a gene: 5. This CDR3 is built from 18 residues. Germline V gene sequence: CDR1 KGHSH, CDR2 LQKENI. The CDR3 is CASSPPGRTSGNTGELFF. In DNA, the CDR3 is TGTGCCAGCTCACCACCGGGGCGGACTAGCGGGAACACCGGGGAGCTGTTTTTT.

This chain links TRBV7-9 with TRBJ2-7, with 8 positions matching TRBD1. CDR1 and CDR2 from the germline V gene are SEHNR and FQNEAQ (reference sequence). This CDR3 spans 17 amino acids. J gave up 0 bases and V 6 bases, and 13 bases lay outside the gene matches. The CDR3 protein is CASSSGTGDPSSYEQYF. The CDR3 DNA sequence: TGTGCCAGCAGTTCCGGGACAGGCGATCCGAGCTCCTACGAGCAGTACTTC. The full variable domain, with the rest looked up from reference TRBV7-9 and TRBJ2-7, is DTGVSQNPRHKITKRGQNVTFRCDPISEHNRLYWYRQTLGQGPEFLTYFQNEAQLEKSRLLSDRFSAERPKGSFSTLEIQRTEQGDSAMYLCASSSGTGDPSSYEQYFGPGTRLTVT.

CDR3 residues: CASSVARGGQETQYF. CDR3 nucleotides: TGTGCCAGCAGCGTAGCTCGGGGGGGACAAGAGACCCAGTACTTC. V gene TRBV28 combines with J gene TRBJ2-5; TRBD2 agrees at 8 bases. Trimming took 6 bases from V and 2 from J; bases not matched to a gene: 8. This CDR3 is 15 amino acids long. The germline CDR1 and CDR2 sequences are MDHEN and SYDVKM.

The gene calls are TRBV9 and TRBJ2-3; D ambiguous. Germline CDR1 is SGDLS and CDR2 is YYNGEE. This CDR3 spans 13 amino acids. Trimming removed 0 bases at V and 0 bases at J, with 2 bases between. The CDR3 DNA reads as TGTGCCAGCAGCGTAGCAAGCACAGATACGCAGTATTTT. Translating gives CASSVASTDTQYF.

The sample holds one count of this clone. The chain uses TRBV29-1 and TRBJ1-2; TRBD1 aligns across 7 bases. This CDR3 spans 15 amino acids. The V gene's germline CDR1 is SQVTM and CDR2 ANQGSEA. V trimming: 0 bases; J trimming: 0 bases; junction bases outside the gene matches: 4. The CDR3 spells CSVEDQGTANYGYTF. The CDR3 DNA is TGCAGCGTTGAAGATCAAGGGACAGCTAACTATGGCTACACCTTC.

V and J are TRBV5-4 and TRBJ1-5; D unresolved. This CDR3 is built from 15 residues. Germline loops: CDR1 SGHNT, CDR2 YYREEE (reference sequence). V lost 0 bases and J 5 bases, leaving 12 bases between the germline ends. CDR3 sequence reads: CASSLGGGRDQPQHF. CDR3 nucleotide sequence: TGTGCCAGCAGCTTGGGGGGAGGAAGGGATCAGCCCCAGCATTTT.

The chain recombines TRBV6-5 with TRBJ1-1; D unclear. Germline CDR1 and CDR2: MNHEY and SVGAGI. CDR3 length: 14 amino acids. V was shortened by 0 bases and J by 8 bases, with 13 bases between the two germline ends. The CDR3 sequence: CASSYSKRVREAFF. The DNA of the CDR3 is TGTGCCAGCAGTTACTCGAAACGAGTCAGAGAAGCTTTCTTT.

This CDR3 is CASSSPGQGYYGYTF. CDR3 in DNA: TGTGCCAGCAGCTCACCGGGACAGGGCTACTATGGCTACACCTTC. The chain recombines TRBV7-9 with TRBJ1-2, with TRBD1 matching over 9 bases. With 4 bases clipped from V and 3 bases from J, the junction kept 6 bases outside the gene matches. This CDR3 has 15 residues. The germline V gene has CDR1 SEHNR and CDR2 FQNEAQ (reference sequence). The variable domain in full, with the rest retrieved from reference TRBV7-9 and TRBJ1-2, is DTGVSQNPRHKITKRGQNVTFRCDPISEHNRLYWYRQTLGQGPEFLTYFQNEAQLEKSRLLSDRFSAERPKGSFSTLEIQRTEQGDSAMYLCASSSPGQGYYGYTFGSGTRLTVV.

The V gene is TRBV5-4, the J gene TRBJ2-3, with D uncertain. The germline CDR1 and CDR2 sequences are SGHNT and YYREEE (reference sequence). V was clipped by 7 bases and J by 0 bases, with 6 bases between them. This CDR3 has 12 residues. As DNA, the CDR3 is TGTGCCAGCGCCTCTAGCACAGATACGCAGTATTTT. It yields the protein CASASSTDTQYF.

CDR3 nucleotide sequence: TGTGCCAGCAGCTTAGGAGCGGGAACCACAGATACGCAGTATTTT. Translating it yields CASSLGAGTTDTQYF. The chain combines TRBV11-2 with TRBJ2-3; TRBD2 aligns across 7 bases. The germline gives CDR1 SGHAT, CDR2 FQNNGV. J lost 2 bases, V lost 1 base, and 3 bases had no gene match. The CDR3 totals 15 residues.

The rearrangement joins TRBV11-2 to TRBJ1-1, with D hard to call. The CDR3 length is 13 residues. Per germline, CDR1 SGHAT and CDR2 FQNNGV. Trimming took 0 bases from V and 7 from J, leaving 9 bases between them. The CDR3 reads CASSLEGLGEAFF. Here the CDR3 DNA reads TGTGCCAGCAGCTTAGAAGGGTTGGGTGAAGCTTTCTTT.

V gene TRBV11-3 combines with J gene TRBJ2-5; D is unresolved. This CDR3 has 13 amino acids. Trimming took 0 bases from V and 6 from J, leaving 8 bases between them. The germline gives CDR1 SGHNT, CDR2 YENEEA. CDR3 bases: TGTGCCAGCAGCTTAGAAATAGGGAAGACCCAGTACTTC. Residues: CASSLEIGKTQYF.